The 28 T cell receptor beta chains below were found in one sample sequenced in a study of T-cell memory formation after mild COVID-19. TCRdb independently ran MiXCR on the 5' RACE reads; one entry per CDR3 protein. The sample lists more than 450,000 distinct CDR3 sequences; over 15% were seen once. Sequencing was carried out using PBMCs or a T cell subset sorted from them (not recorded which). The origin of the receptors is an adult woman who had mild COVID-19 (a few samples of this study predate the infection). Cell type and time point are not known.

Here the CDR3 DNA reads TGTGCCATCAGTGAGCTAGGGGTGACCCAGTACTTC. Translating gives CAISELGVTQYF. The V call is TRBV10-3, the J call TRBJ2-5; TRBD1 is a possible D gene (5 bases). The germline gives CDR1 ENHRY, CDR2 SYGVKD. The CDR3 extends over 12 amino acids. The ends were cut back, 2 bases at V and 7 bases at J, with 8 bases in the middle.

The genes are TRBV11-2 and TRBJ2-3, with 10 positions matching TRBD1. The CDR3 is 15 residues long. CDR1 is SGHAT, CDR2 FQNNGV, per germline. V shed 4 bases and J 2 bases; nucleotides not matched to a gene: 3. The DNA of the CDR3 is TGTGCCAGCAGCTCGGGGACAGGGGACACAGATACGCAGTATTTT. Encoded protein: CASSSGTGDTDTQYF.

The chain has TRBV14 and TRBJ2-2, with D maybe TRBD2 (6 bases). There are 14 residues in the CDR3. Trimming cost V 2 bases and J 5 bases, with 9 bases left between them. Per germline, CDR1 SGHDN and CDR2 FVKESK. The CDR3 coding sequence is TGTGCCAGCAGCCAACTTCGGGGGACCGGGGAGCTGTTTTTT. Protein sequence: CASSQLRGTGELFF.

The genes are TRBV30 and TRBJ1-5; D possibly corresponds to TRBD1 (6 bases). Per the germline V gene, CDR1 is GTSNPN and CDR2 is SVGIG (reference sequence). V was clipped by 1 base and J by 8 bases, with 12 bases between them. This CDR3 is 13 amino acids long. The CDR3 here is CAWSETGTEPQHF. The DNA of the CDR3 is TGTGCCTGGAGTGAGACAGGTACTGAGCCCCAGCATTTT.

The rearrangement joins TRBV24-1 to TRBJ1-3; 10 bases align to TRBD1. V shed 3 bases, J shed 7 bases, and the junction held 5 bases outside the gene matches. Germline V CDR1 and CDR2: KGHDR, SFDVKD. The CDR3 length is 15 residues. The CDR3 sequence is CATSDPPGQGNTIYF. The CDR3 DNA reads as TGTGCCACCAGTGATCCACCGGGACAGGGGAACACCATATATTTT.

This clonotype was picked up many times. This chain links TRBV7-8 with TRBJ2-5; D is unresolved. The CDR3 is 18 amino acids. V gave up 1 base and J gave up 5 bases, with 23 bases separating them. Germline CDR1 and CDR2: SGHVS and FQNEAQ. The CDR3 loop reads CASSLGVMGKVLLETQYF. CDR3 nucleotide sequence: TGTGCCAGCAGCTTAGGGGTAATGGGAAAGGTCCTCTTGGAGACCCAGTACTTC. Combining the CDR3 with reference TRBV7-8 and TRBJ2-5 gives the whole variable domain GAGVSQSPRYKVAKRGQDVALRCDPISGHVSLFWYQQALGQGPEFLTYFQNEAQLDKSGLPSDRFFAERPEGSVSTLKIQRTQQEDSAVYLCASSLGVMGKVLLETQYFGPGTRLLVL.

This CDR3 is CASSARTGGASFF. CDR3 in DNA: TGTGCCAGCAGCGCAAGGACAGGGGGCGCATCTTTCTTT. J is TRBJ1-1 and V is TRBV7-9, with 11 bases identical to TRBD1. V gave up 5 bases and J gave up 12 bases; unmatched junction bases: 8. The CDR3 is 13 residues long. In germline, CDR1 is SEHNR, CDR2 FQNEAQ (reference sequence).

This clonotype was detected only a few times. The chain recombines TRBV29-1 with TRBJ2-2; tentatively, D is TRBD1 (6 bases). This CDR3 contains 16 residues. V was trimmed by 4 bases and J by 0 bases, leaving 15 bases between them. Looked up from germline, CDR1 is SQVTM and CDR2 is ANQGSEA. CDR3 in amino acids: CSVARQATPNTGELFF. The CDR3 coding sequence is TGCAGCGTTGCTCGACAGGCGACCCCGAACACCGGGGAGCTGTTTTTT.

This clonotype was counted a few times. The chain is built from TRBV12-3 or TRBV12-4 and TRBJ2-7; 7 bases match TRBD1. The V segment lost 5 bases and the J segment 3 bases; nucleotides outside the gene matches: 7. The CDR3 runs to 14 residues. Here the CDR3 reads CASSRQGRVYEQYF. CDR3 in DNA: TGTGCCAGCAGTAGACAGGGAAGGGTCTACGAGCAGTACTTC.

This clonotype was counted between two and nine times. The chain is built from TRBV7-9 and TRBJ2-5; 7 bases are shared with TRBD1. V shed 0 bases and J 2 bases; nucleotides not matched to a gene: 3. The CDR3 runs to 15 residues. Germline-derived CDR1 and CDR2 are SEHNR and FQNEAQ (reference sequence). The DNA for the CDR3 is TGTGCCAGCAGCTTAGCAGGGGGCATTCAAGAGACCCAGTACTTC. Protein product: CASSLAGGIQETQYF.

CDR3 sequence reads: CASSFMLAGYNEQFF. The CDR3 DNA reads as TGTGCCAGCAGTTTCATGCTAGCGGGCTACAATGAGCAGTTCTTC. The V and J genes are TRBV27 and TRBJ2-1; 8 bases match TRBD2. The CDR3 spans 15 residues. Germline trimming cut 3 bases from V and 3 bases from J; bases unmatched to any gene: 4. Looked up from germline, CDR1 is MNHEY and CDR2 is SMNVEV (reference sequence).

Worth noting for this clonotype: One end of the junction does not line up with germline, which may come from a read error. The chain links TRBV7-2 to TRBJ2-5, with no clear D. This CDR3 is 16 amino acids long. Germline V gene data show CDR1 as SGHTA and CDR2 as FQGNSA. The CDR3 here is CSSSLGGQRTRETQYF. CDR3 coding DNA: TGTTCCAGCAGCTTAGGCGGCCAAAGGACGCGGGAGACCCAGTACTTC.

The CDR3 protein is CASSEIGDTGELFF. As DNA, the CDR3 is TGTGCCAGCAGTGAAATAGGAGACACCGGGGAGCTGTTTTTT. V usage is TRBV6-1 and J usage is TRBJ2-2; D gene uncertain. The germline V gene has CDR1 MNHNS and CDR2 SASEGT. V was trimmed by 2 bases and J by 3 bases, leaving 7 bases between them. The CDR3 covers 14 residues.

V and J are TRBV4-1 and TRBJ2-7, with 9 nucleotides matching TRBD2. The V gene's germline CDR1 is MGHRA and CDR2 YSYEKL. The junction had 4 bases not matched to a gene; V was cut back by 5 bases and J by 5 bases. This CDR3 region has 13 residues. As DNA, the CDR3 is TGCGCCAGCAGCGCGGGGGGGGCGGACGAGCAGTACTTC. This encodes CASSAGGADEQYF.

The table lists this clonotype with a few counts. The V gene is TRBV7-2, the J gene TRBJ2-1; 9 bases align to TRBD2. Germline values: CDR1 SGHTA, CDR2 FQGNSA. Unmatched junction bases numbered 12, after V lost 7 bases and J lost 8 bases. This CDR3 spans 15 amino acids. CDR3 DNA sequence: TGTGCCAGCACTCTAGGGGGACTAGCTCCAGATGAGCAGTTCTTC. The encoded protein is CASTLGGLAPDEQFF.

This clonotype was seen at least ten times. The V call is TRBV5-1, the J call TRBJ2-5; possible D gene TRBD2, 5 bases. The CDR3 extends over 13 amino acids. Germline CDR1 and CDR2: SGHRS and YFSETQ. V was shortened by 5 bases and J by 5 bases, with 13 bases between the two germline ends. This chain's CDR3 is CASRRAVGETQYF. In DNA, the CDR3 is TGCGCCAGCAGGAGGGCCGTGGGGGAGACCCAGTACTTC.

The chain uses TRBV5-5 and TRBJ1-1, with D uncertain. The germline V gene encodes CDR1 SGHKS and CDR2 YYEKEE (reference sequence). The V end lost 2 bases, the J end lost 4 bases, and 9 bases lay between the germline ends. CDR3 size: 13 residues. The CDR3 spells CASSLRAATEAFF. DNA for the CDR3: TGTGCCAGCAGCTTAAGGGCGGCCACTGAAGCTTTCTTT.

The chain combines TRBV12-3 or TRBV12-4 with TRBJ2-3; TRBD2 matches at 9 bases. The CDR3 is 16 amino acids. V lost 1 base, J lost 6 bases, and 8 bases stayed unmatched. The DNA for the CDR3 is TGTGCCAGCAGTTTAGATTCTAGCGGGGCAACGGATACGCAGTATTTT. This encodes CASSLDSSGATDTQYF.

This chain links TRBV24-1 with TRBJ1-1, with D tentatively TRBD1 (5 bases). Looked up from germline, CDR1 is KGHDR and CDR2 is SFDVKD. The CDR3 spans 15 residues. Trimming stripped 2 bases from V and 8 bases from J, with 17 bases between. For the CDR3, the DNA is TGTGCCACCAGTGATTCTTTACAGGTCACACAGGAAGCTTTCTTT. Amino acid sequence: CATSDSLQVTQEAFF.

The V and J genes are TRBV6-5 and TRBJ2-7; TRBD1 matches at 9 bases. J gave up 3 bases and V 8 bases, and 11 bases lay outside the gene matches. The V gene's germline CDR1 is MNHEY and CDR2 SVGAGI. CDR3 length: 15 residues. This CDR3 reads CASQGAGTGFYEQYF. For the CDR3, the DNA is TGTGCCAGCCAGGGTGCCGGGACAGGGTTCTACGAGCAGTACTTC.

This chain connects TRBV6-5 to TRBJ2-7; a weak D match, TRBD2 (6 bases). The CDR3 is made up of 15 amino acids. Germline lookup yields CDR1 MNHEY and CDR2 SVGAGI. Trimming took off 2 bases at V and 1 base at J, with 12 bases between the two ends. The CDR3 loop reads CASSYGGLGSYEQYF. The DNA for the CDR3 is TGTGCCAGCAGTTACGGGGGACTCGGGTCCTACGAGCAGTACTTC.

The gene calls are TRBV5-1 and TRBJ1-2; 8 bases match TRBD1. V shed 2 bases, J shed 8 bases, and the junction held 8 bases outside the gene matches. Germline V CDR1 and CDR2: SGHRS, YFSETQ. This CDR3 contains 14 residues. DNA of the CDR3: TGCGCCAGCAGCTTAGACGACAGGGGCGGAGGCTACACCTTC. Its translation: CASSLDDRGGGYTF.

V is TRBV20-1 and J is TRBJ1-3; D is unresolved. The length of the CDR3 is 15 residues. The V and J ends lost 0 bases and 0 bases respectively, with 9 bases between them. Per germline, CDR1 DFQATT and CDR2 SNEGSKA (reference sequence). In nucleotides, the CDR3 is TGCAGTGCTAGAGATGCATCCTTCTCTGGAAACACCATATATTTT. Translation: CSARDASFSGNTIYF.

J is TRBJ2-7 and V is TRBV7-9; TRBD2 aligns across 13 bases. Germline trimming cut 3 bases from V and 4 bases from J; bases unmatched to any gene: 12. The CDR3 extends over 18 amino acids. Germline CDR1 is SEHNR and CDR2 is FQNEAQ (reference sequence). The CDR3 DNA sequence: TGTGCCAGCAGCTTTGGAGGCGGACTAGCGGGAGCCGCATACGAGCAGTACTTC. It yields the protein CASSFGGGLAGAAYEQYF. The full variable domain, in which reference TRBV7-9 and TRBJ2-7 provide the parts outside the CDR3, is DTGVSQNPRHKITKRGQNVTFRCDPISEHNRLYWYRQTLGQGPEFLTYFQNEAQLEKSRLLSDRFSAERPKGSFSTLEIQRTEQGDSAMYLCASSFGGGLAGAAYEQYFGPGTRLTVT.

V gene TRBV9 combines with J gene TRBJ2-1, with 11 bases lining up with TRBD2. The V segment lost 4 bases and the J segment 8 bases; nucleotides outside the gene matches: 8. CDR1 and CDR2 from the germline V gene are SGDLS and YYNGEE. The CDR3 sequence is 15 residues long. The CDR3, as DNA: TGTGCCAGCAGCATTAGCGGGGGGGCAGTCTATGAGCAGTTCTTC. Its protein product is CASSISGGAVYEQFF.

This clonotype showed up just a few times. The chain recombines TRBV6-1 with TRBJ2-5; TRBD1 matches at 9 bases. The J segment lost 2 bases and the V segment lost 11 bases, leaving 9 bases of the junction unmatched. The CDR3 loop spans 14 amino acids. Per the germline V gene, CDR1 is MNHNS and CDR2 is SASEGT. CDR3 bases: TGTGCCTCCGTCCCGGGACAGGGACAAGAGACCCAGTACTTC. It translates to CASVPGQGQETQYF.

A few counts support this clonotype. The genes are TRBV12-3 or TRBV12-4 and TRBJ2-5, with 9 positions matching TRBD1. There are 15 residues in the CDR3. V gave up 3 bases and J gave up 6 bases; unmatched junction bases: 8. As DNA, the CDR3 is TGTGCCAGCAGTTTTTCGGACAGGGGAATCCAGACCCAGTACTTC. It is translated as CASSFSDRGIQTQYF.

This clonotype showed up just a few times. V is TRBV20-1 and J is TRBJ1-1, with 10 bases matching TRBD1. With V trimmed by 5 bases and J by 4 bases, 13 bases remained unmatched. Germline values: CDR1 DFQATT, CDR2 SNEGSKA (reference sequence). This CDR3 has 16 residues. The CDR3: CSALPLRDRGATEAFF. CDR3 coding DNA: TGCAGTGCTCTGCCTCTTAGGGACAGGGGTGCCACTGAAGCTTTCTTT.